One sample yielded the 5 T cell receptor beta chains listed below, sequenced in a study of early T cells in non-severe SARS-CoV-2 infection (dated by TCRdb to about 2021). Receptors were amplified or captured by 5' RACE. The data were produced on a NextSeq 500. In-frame beta chains were kept once TCRdb had trimmed the public reads at Q25 with fastp and called clones with MiXCR. Entries that share a CDR3 protein sequence are merged under the most common genes and DNA. This sample lists about 44,000 distinct CDR3 sequences; 23% were detected once. The ten largest clonotypes hold approximately 4.4% of the sample. This specimen was whole blood, taken at baseline. The receptors derive from an adult who was a healthcare worker with PCR-confirmed SARS-CoV-2 infection or an uninfected control (not recorded which).

In this sample, this clonotype turned up many times. The V gene is TRBV6-1, the J gene TRBJ2-3; TRBD2 agrees at 10 bases. Germline assignment: CDR1 MNHNS and CDR2 SASEGT. CDR3 length equals 15 residues. With 4 bases clipped from V and 1 base from J, the junction kept 2 bases outside the gene matches. In nucleotides, the CDR3 is TGTGCCAGCAGTGGCCTAGCGGGGGGCACAGATACGCAGTATTTT. This translates into CASSGLAGGTDTQYF.

The rearrangement joins TRBV5-5 to TRBJ1-1; D unresolved. The CDR3 has 13 amino acids. Germline V gives CDR1 SGHKS, CDR2 YYEKEE (reference sequence). With 2 bases removed from V and 1 base from J, the gap between germline ends came to 6 bases. The CDR3 DNA follows: TGTGCCAGCAGCTTTCAGTCGAACACTGAAGCTTTCTTT. It codes for CASSFQSNTEAFF.

The chain employs TRBV12-3 or TRBV12-4 and TRBJ2-5; 12 bases align to TRBD2. The trim removed 6 bases at V and 4 bases at J, leaving 3 bases unmatched. CDR3 length: 14 amino acids. The CDR3 DNA reads as TGTGCCAGCAGCTTGACTAGCGGGGGAGAGACCCAGTACTTC. It codes for CASSLTSGGETQYF.

The chain joins TRBV4-3 to TRBJ2-2, with a possible D match to TRBD1 (5 bases). The CDR3 has 15 amino acids. The germline V and J ends were trimmed by 0 bases and 5 bases, with 10 bases remaining between them. Germline CDR1 LGHNA, CDR2 YSLEER. As DNA, the CDR3 is TGCGCCAGCAGCCAAGACAGGGATTGGACCGGGGAGCTGTTTTTT. It codes for CASSQDRDWTGELFF.

This clonotype was recorded a few times. This sequence joins TRBV28 and TRBJ2-2; D is perhaps TRBD2 (5 bases). The CDR3 has 13 residues. With 4 bases removed from V and 4 bases from J, the gap between germline ends came to 7 bases. The germline V gene encodes CDR1 MDHEN and CDR2 SYDVKM. The CDR3 sequence: CASSWESTGELFF. For the CDR3, the DNA is TGTGCCAGCAGTTGGGAGAGCACCGGGGAGCTGTTTTTT.